Described below is a single TCR beta chain sequence and its context. This PCR relied on a set of 60 Vbeta primers and 13 Jbeta primers. This table comes from immunoSEQ multiplex PCR, and its TCRdb copy is limited to in-frame clones, with some not included. The table lists roughly 190,000 clones, 77% of them singletons, with 2% to 2.5% in the top ten. Trimming left V 3 bases short and J 7 bases short, with 17 bases between. From germline, CDR1 is SGHRS and CDR2 YFSETQ. CDR3 length equals 14 residues. The data stem from a study of cytomegalovirus exposure and HLA in healthy donors. The clonotype was recovered from a woman in her thirties in good health and CMV-seropositive. This rearrangement joins TRBV5-1 to TRBJ2-7, with D possibly being TRBD2 (5 bases). Sequenced: PBMCs. CDR3 sequence: CASSSGISVREQYF. In DNA, the CDR3 is TGCGCCAGCAGCTCGGGGATTTCAGTGAGGGAGCAGTACTTC.